This T cell receptor (beta chain) derives from a study of T cell repertoires in cytomegalovirus infection. Turning to the study itself: Shared public TCR beta signatures pointed to both CMV infection and a matching HLA type. Study-wide results and caveats: Summed frequency of shared TCR beta families picked out CMV carriers who also had the relevant HLA.

With respect to this clonotype: Its antigen is undetermined. A junction end diverges from the germline sequence, so it may reflect a read error.

TCRdb itself ran the reads through MiXCR, one entry per CDR3 protein. The profile shows roughly 220,000 distinct CDR3 sequences, around two fifths of them singletons. CDR1 is SSHAT and CDR2 is FNYEAQ in the germline V gene (reference sequence). This CDR3 has 15 residues. The gene calls are TRBV7-7 and TRBJ2-5, with TRBD1 identical over 7 bases. The material was CD8+ T cells from cultured PBMCs, obtained from culture after CMV antigen stimulation. The origin of this receptor is a human donor in good health (CMV status not recorded). Some clones in this sample may be carry-over from other donors' samples. The CDR3, as DNA: TGTGCTAGCAGCTTAGCCGACAGGGTCCGAGAGACCCAGTACTTC. Protein sequence: CASSLADRVRETQYF.